Reported below is one T cell receptor beta chain. This CDR3 is built from 15 residues. The V end was cut by 8 bases, the J end by 1 base, with 15 bases between. CDR1 LNHNV and CDR2 YYDKDF come from the germline V gene (reference sequence). These data are taken from a study of control samples from healthy donors and cancer patients. Repertoires were generated with immunoSEQ multiplex PCR, while TCRdb's copy carries only in-frame clones and drops some. The sample has about 76,000 clones, roughly nine tenths seen once; the top ten hold over 9%. Sequences were obtained from PBMCs. The J gene is TRBJ1-5, the V gene TRBV15; possible D gene TRBD1, 6 bases. The sequence came from a woman aged 50 to 60 with colorectal cancer. CDR3 nucleotides: TGTGCCACCCAGACAGGCTTTTCAAGCAATCAGCCCCAGCATTTT. Amino acid sequence: CATQTGFSSNQPQHF.